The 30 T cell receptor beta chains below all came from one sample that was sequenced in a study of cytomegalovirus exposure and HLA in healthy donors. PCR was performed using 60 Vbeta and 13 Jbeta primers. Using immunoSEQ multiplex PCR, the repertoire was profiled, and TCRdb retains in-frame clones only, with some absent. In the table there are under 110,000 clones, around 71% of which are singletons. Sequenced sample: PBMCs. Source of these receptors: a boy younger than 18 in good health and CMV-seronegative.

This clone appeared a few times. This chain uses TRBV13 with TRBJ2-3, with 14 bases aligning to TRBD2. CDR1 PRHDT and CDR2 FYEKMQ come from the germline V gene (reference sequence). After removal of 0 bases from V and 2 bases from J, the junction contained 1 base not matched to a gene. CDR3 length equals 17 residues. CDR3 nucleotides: TGTGCCAGCAGCTTAGGGGGACTAGCGGGGGTCACAGATACGCAGTATTTT. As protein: CASSLGGLAGVTDTQYF.

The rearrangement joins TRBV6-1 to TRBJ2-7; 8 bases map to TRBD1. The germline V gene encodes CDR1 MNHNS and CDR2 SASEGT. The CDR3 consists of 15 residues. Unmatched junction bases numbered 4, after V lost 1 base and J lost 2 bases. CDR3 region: CASSEVTGEAYEQYF. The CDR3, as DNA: TGTGCCAGCAGTGAAGTGACAGGGGAGGCCTACGAGCAGTACTTC.

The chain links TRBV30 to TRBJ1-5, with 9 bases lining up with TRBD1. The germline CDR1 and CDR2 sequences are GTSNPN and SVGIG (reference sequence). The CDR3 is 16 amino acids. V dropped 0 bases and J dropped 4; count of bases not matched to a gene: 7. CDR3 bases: TGTGCCTGGAGTGTAAAGGGACAGGGTCCGAATCAGCCCCAGCATTTT. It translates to CAWSVKGQGPNQPQHF. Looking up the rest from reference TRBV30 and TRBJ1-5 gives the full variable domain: SQTIHQWPATLVQPVGSPLSLECTVEGTSNPNLYWYRQAAGRGLQLLFYSVGIGQISSEVPQNLSASRPQDRQFILSSKKLLLSDSGFYLCAWSVKGQGPNQPQHFGDGTRLSIL.

The CDR3 sequence: CASSPDRASGYTF. CDR3 in DNA: TGTGCCAGCAGTCCGGACAGGGCCTCTGGCTACACCTTC. V is TRBV2 and J is TRBJ1-2; 8 bases line up with TRBD1. CDR3 length equals 13 residues. Germline loops: CDR1 SNHLY, CDR2 FYNNEI. V trimming: 5 bases; J trimming: 7 bases; junction bases outside the gene matches: 6. Using reference TRBV2 and TRBJ1-2 for the parts outside the CDR3, the full variable domain is EPEVTQTPSHQVTQMGQEVILRCVPISNHLYFYWYRQILGQKVEFLVSFYNNEISEKSEIFDDQFSVERPDGSNFTLKIRSTKLEDSAMYFCASSPDRASGYTFGSGTRLTVV.

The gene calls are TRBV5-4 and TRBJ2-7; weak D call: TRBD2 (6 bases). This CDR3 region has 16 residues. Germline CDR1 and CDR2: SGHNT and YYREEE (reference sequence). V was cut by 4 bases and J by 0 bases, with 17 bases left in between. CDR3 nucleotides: TGTGCCAGCAGCCGCGGGGTCCACACGAGCTCCTACGAGCAGTACTTC. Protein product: CASSRGVHTSSYEQYF.

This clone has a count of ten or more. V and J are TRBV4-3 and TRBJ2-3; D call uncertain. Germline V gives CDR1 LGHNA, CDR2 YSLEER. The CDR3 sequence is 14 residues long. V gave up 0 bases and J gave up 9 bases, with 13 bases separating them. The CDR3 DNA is TGCGCCAGCAGCCAAGAGCGGAACCTCGGCACGCAGTATTTT. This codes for CASSQERNLGTQYF.

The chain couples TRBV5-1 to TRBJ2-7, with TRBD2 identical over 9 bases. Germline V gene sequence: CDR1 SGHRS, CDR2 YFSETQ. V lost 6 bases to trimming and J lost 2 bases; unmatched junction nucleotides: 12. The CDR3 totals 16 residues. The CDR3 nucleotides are TGCGCCAGCACTATTTCGCCAGCGGGAGGTACCTACGAGCAGTACTTC. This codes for CASTISPAGGTYEQYF. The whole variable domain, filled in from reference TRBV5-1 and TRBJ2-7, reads KAGVTQTPRYLIKTRGQQVTLSCSPISGHRSVSWYQQTPGQGLQFLFEYFSETQRNKGNFPGRFSGRQFSNSRSEMNVSTLELGDSALYLCASTISPAGGTYEQYFGPGTRLTVT.

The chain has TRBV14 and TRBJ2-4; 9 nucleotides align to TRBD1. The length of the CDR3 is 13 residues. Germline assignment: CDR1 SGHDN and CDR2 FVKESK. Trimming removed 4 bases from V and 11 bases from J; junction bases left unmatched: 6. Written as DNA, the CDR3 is TGTGCCAGCAGCCCCGGGACAGGGTGGCTTCAGTACTTC. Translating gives CASSPGTGWLQYF.

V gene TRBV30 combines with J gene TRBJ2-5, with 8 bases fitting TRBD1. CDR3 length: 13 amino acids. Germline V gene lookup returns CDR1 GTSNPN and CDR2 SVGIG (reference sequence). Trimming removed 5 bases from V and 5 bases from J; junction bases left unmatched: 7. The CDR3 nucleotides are TGTGCCTGGGACGGGTACAGGGGGGAGACCCAGTACTTC. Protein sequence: CAWDGYRGETQYF.

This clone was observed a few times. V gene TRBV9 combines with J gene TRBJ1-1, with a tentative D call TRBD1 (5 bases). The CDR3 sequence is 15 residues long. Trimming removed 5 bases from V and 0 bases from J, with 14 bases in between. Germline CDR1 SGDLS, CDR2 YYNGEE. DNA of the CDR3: TGTGCCAGCAGTCCTACAGGCCACATGAACACTGAAGCTTTCTTT. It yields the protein CASSPTGHMNTEAFF. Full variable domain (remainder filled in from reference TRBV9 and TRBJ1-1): DSGVTQTPKHLITATGQRVTLRCSPRSGDLSVYWYQQSLDQGLQFLIQYYNGEERAKGNILERFSAQQFPDLHSELNLSSLELGDSALYFCASSPTGHMNTEAFFGQGTRLTVV.

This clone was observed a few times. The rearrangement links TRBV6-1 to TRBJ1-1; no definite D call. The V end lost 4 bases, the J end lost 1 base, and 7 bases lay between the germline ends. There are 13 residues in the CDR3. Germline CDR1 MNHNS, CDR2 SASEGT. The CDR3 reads CASSVSKNTEAFF. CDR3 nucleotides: TGTGCCAGCAGTGTATCTAAGAACACTGAAGCTTTCTTT.

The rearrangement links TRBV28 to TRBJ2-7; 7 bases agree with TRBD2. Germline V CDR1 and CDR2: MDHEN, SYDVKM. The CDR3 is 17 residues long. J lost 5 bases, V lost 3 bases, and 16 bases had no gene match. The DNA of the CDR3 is TGTGCCAGCAGTTTCGGCGGGAGTTTCCCCCTTTTGGACGAGCAGTACTTC. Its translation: CASSFGGSFPLLDEQYF.

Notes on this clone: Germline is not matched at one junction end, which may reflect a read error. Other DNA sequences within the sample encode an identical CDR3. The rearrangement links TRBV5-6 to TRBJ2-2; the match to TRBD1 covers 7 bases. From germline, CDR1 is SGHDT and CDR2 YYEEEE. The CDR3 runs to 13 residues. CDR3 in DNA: TGTGCCAGTAGCTTACAGGGGAACGGGGAGCTGTTTTTT. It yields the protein CASSLQGNGELFF. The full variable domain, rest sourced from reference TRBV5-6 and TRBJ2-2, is DAGVTQSPTHLIKTRGQQVTLRCSPKSGHDTVSWYQQALGQGPQFIFQYYEEEERQRGNFPDRFSGHQFPNYSSELNVNALLLGDSALYLCASSLQGNGELFFGEGSRLTVL.

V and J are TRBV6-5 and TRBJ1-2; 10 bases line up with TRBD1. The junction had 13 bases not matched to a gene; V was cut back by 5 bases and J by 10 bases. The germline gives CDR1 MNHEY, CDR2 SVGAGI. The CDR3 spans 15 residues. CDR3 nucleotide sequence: TGTGCCAGCAGTCCAGCCGGGACAGGGGCCAGAGCCTACACCTTC. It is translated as CASSPAGTGARAYTF.

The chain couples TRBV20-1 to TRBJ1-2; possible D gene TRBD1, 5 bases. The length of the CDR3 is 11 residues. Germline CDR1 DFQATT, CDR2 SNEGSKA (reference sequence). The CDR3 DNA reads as TGCAGCGCCACTGGGGCCGGCGGCTACACCTTC. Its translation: CSATGAGGYTF.

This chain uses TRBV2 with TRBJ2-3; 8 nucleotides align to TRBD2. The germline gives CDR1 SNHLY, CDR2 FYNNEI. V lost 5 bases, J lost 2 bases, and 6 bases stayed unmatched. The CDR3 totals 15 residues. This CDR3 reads CASSPSGSSTDTQYF. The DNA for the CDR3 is TGTGCCAGCAGTCCAAGCGGGAGTTCCACAGATACGCAGTATTTT.

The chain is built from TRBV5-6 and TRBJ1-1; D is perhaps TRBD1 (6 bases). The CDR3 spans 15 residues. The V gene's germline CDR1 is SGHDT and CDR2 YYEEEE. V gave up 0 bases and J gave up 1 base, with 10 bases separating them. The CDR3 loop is CASSLVGTPNTEAFF. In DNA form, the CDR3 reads TGTGCCAGCAGCTTGGTCGGGACACCGAACACTGAAGCTTTCTTT.

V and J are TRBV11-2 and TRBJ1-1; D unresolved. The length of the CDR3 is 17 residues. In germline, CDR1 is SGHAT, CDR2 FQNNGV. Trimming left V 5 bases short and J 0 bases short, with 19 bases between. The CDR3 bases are TGTGCCAGCAGCAGAGACACCCACCAGCCCATGAACACTGAAGCTTTCTTT. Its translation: CASSRDTHQPMNTEAFF.

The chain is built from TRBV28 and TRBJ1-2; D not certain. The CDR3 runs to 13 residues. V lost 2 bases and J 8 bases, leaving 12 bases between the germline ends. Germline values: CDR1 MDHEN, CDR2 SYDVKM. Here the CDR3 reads CASSLVGREGYTF. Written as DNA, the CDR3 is TGTGCCAGCAGTTTAGTAGGGAGAGAAGGCTACACCTTC.

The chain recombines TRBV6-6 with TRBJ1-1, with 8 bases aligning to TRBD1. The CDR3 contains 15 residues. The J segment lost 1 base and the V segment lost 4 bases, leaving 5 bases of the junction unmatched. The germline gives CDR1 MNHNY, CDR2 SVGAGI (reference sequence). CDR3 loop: CASSSLDRANTEAFF. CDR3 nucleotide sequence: TGTGCCAGCAGTTCTCTGGACAGGGCGAACACTGAAGCTTTCTTT.

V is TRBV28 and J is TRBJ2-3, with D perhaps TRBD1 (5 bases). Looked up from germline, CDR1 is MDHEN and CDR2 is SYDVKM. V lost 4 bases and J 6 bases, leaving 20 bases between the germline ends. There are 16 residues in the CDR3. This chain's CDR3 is CASSSPPSRAADTQYF. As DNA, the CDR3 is TGTGCCAGCAGTTCACCCCCCTCCAGGGCAGCTGATACGCAGTATTTT.

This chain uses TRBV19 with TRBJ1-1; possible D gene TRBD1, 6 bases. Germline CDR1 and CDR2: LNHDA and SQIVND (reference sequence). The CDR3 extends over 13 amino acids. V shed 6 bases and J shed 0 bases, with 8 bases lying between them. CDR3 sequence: CASRDRLNTEAFF. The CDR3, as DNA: TGTGCCAGTAGGGACAGACTGAACACTGAAGCTTTCTTT.

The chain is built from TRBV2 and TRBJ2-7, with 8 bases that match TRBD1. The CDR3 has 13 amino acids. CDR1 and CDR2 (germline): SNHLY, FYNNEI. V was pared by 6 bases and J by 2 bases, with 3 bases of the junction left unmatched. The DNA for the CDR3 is TGTGCCAGCAGCGGACAGGGCCCCTACGAGCAGTACTTC. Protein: CASSGQGPYEQYF.

The CDR3 reads CASSPWTGEETQYF. The CDR3 DNA reads as TGTGCCAGCAGTCCCTGGACGGGAGAAGAGACCCAGTACTTC. The V and J genes are TRBV27 and TRBJ2-5; TRBD2 might be the D (6 bases). Germline V gene data show CDR1 as MNHEY and CDR2 as SMNVEV (reference sequence). The CDR3 extends over 14 amino acids. Trimming took off 5 bases at V and 3 bases at J, with 13 bases between the two ends.

The CDR3 coding sequence is TGTGCCATCAGTGACCCTAGCGGGGGGCGGGATACGCAGTATTTT. This gives the protein CAISDPSGGRDTQYF. This chain connects TRBV10-3 to TRBJ2-3; TRBD2 agrees at 11 bases. The CDR3 totals 15 residues. Trimming at V came to 3 bases and at J to 6 bases, leaving 5 bases not matched to a gene. CDR1 is ENHRY and CDR2 is SYGVKD in the germline V gene.

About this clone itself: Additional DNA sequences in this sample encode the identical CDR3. The chain's CDR3 is CASSLDSSTDTQYF. The DNA of the CDR3 is TGTGCCAGCAGCCTCGACAGCAGCACAGATACGCAGTATTTT. This chain connects TRBV5-4 to TRBJ2-3, with D possibly TRBD1 on 5 matching bases. This CDR3 region has 14 residues. V lost 4 bases and J 0 bases, leaving 9 bases between the germline ends. Germline values: CDR1 SGHNT, CDR2 YYREEE (reference sequence).

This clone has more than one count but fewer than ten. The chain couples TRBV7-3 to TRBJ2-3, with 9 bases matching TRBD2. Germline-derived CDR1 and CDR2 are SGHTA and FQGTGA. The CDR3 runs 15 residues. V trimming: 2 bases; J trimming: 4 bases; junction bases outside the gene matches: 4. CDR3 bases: TGTGCCAGCAGCTTAGCGGGGGGGCCACCAGATACGCAGTATTTT. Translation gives CASSLAGGPPDTQYF.

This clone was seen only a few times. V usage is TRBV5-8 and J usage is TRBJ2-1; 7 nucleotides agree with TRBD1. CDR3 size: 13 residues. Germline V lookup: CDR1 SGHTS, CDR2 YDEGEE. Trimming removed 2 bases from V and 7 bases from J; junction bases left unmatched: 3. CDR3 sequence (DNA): TGTGCCAGCAGCTTATACAGGGGAAATGAGCAGTTCTTC. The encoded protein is CASSLYRGNEQFF.

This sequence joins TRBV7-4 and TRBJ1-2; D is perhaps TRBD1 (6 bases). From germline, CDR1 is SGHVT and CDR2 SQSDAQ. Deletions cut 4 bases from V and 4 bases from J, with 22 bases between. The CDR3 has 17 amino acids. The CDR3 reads CASSSRRPGHNSYGYTF. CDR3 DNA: TGTGCCAGCAGCTCTCGGCGCCCGGGACATAATTCCTATGGCTACACCTTC.

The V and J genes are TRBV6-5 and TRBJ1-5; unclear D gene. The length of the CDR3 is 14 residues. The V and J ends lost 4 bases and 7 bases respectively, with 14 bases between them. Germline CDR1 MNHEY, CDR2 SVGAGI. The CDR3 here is CASSLLGSRQPQHF. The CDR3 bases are TGTGCCAGCAGTTTACTAGGCTCACGGCAGCCCCAGCATTTT.